This passage covers 29 T cell receptor beta chains from one sample sequenced in a study of T cell repertoires in cytomegalovirus infection. TCRdb re-derived calls from the reads in MiXCR, one entry per CDR3 protein. The table records hundreds of thousands of distinct CDR3 sequences, around 24% of them present only once. The sample was CD8+ T cells from PBMCs. The receptors were gathered from a human donor in good health (CMV status not recorded). Some clones in this sample may be carry-over from other donors' samples.

This clonotype has a handful of counts. The chain couples TRBV7-6 to TRBJ2-1; D is unclear. Germline-derived CDR1 and CDR2 are SGHVS and FNYEAQ. Trimming pared 1 base from V and 5 bases from J, leaving 9 bases between. The CDR3 is made up of 14 amino acids. CDR3 protein: CASSLGLWDNEQFF. CDR3 nucleotides: TGTGCCAGCAGCTTAGGGCTGTGGGACAATGAGCAGTTCTTC.

This rearrangement joins TRBV14 to TRBJ2-4; tentative D call: TRBD1 (5 bases). Germline assignment: CDR1 SGHDN and CDR2 FVKESK. V was trimmed by 4 bases and J by 7 bases, leaving 20 bases between them. The CDR3 extends over 16 amino acids. CDR3 nucleotides: TGTGCCAGCAGCCCCAGTGAAACAGGTCTATGGAACATTCAGTACTTC. Translating it yields CASSPSETGLWNIQYF.

This clonotype was seen only a few times. V is TRBV4-1 and J is TRBJ2-2, with D unresolved. Trimming took off 0 bases at V and 2 bases at J, with 7 bases between the two ends. The V gene's germline CDR1 is MGHRA and CDR2 YSYEKL. The length of the CDR3 is 15 residues. The CDR3 nucleotides are TGCGCCAGCAGCCAAGAAAAACTCAACACCGGGGAGCTGTTTTTT. Its protein product is CASSQEKLNTGELFF.

This clonotype was recorded many times. The V gene is TRBV14, the J gene TRBJ1-4; a possible D gene is TRBD1 (6 bases). In germline, CDR1 is SGHDN, CDR2 FVKESK. CDR3 length equals 18 residues. V was cut by 1 base and J by 4 bases, with 19 bases left in between. This chain's CDR3 is CASSQAEAKGQFNEKLFF. CDR3 in DNA: TGTGCCAGCAGCCAAGCCGAAGCCAAGGGACAATTTAATGAAAAACTGTTTTTT.

The chain joins TRBV29-1 to TRBJ1-1, with D uncertain. Trimming shortened V by 3 bases and J by 1 base, and 9 bases separated the two germline ends. This CDR3 spans 13 amino acids. The germline gives CDR1 SQVTM, CDR2 ANQGSEA. For the CDR3, the DNA is TGCAGCGTTGATCTGTCGGAGAACACTGAAGCTTTCTTT. Translation gives CSVDLSENTEAFF.

This clonotype was observed a few times. The chain joins TRBV14 to TRBJ2-3; 10 nucleotides align to TRBD2. CDR3 length: 19 amino acids. Per the germline V gene, CDR1 is SGHDN and CDR2 is FVKESK. V shed 1 base, J shed 1 base, and the junction held 11 bases outside the gene matches. The DNA of the CDR3 is TGTGCCAGCAGCCAAGGCGCTCATACTAGCGGGGCCCGCACAGATACGCAGTATTTT. Translation: CASSQGAHTSGARTDTQYF.

To note about this clonotype: This may be a read error, as it is one base from a much larger clone. The J gene is TRBJ2-2, the V gene TRBV12-3 or TRBV12-4; D ambiguous. CDR3 length: 14 residues. Written as DNA, the CDR3 is TGTGTCAGCAGTTTCGGGCCACTCACCGGGGAGCTGTTTTTT. Protein sequence: CVSSFGPLTGELFF.

The chain links TRBV29-1 to TRBJ2-7; the D is unclear. Germline V lookup: CDR1 SQVTM, CDR2 ANQGSEA. With 1 base removed from V and 2 bases from J, the gap between germline ends came to 9 bases. CDR3 size: 13 residues. CDR3 DNA sequence: TGCAGCGTTGAAGCGGCTAGAACCTACGAGCAGTACTTC. This encodes CSVEAARTYEQYF.

This sequence joins TRBV29-1 and TRBJ2-5, with a possible D match to TRBD2 (6 bases). Germline-derived CDR1 and CDR2 are SQVTM and ANQGSEA. V shed 4 bases and J shed 1 base, with 25 bases lying between them. This CDR3 is built from 18 residues. In DNA form, the CDR3 reads TGCAGCGTTGGGGGAGTAGGAGGGAAGGGAGTATTCCAAGAGACCCAGTACTTC. This encodes CSVGGVGGKGVFQETQYF. The variable domain in full, with the rest retrieved from reference TRBV29-1 and TRBJ2-5, is SAVISQKPSRDICQRGTSLTIQCQVDSQVTMMFWYRQQPGQSLTLIATANQGSEATYESGFVIDKFPISRPNLTFSTLTVSNMSPEDSSIYLCSVGGVGGKGVFQETQYFGPGTRLLVL.

Details on this clonotype: A much larger clonotype is one base distant, so this may be a read error. The chain uses TRBV12-3 or TRBV12-4 and TRBJ1-4; D may be TRBD1 (5 bases). Trimming left V 6 bases short and J 5 bases short, with 16 bases between. CDR3 length equals 15 residues. As DNA, the CDR3 is TGTGCCAGCAGCCTAGGGACCGAGGAAAATGAAAAACTGTTTTTT. Translated: CASSLGTEENEKLFF.

The sample holds a few counts of this clonotype. This chain links TRBV14 with TRBJ1-1; D unresolved. Germline-derived CDR1 and CDR2 are SGHDN and FVKESK. Deletions cut 1 base from V and 3 bases from J, with 15 bases between. CDR3 length: 16 amino acids. The CDR3 coding sequence is TGTGCCAGCAGCCAAGTCCTGATGAAAATTGACACTGAAGCTTTCTTT. Translated: CASSQVLMKIDTEAFF.

This clonotype came up a few times. One end of the junction is discordant with germline, which a read error may explain. The chain recombines TRBV7-7 with TRBJ2-5; perhaps TRBD2 as D (6 bases). This CDR3 is 14 amino acids long. From germline, CDR1 is SSHAT and CDR2 FNYEAQ (reference sequence). The CDR3: CASSLAAGKETQYF. CDR3 in DNA: TGTGCTAGCAGCTTAGCGGCAGGGAAGGAGACCCAGTACTTC.

Only a few counts were recorded for this clonotype. V usage is TRBV20-1 and J usage is TRBJ1-1; a possible D gene is TRBD1 (5 bases). Germline loops: CDR1 DFQATT, CDR2 SNEGSKA (reference sequence). CDR3 length equals 14 residues. Between the trimmed V and J ends, which lost 7 bases and 1 base, there was a span of 16 bases. CDR3 sequence: CSGRFSGRNTEAFF. CDR3 sequence (DNA): TGCAGTGGCAGATTTTCAGGGCGGAACACTGAAGCTTTCTTT.

The chain combines TRBV20-1 with TRBJ1-5; D ambiguous. This CDR3 contains 13 residues. The V and J ends lost 1 base and 7 bases respectively, with 11 bases between them. Germline assignment: CDR1 DFQATT and CDR2 SNEGSKA (reference sequence). The CDR3 is CSARAPWEQPQHF. The CDR3 region has the DNA TGCAGTGCTAGAGCCCCGTGGGAGCAGCCCCAGCATTTT.

There are many counts of this clonotype. This chain joins TRBV12-3 or TRBV12-4 and TRBJ1-3; D gene uncertain. The CDR3 runs 12 residues. The V gene lost 5 bases and the J gene lost 4 bases, with 6 bases spanning the gap. DNA for the CDR3: TGTGCCAGCAGTCCCTCGGGAAACACCATATATTTT. As protein: CASSPSGNTIYF.

DNA for the CDR3: TGTGCCAGCAGTGGGGGTCCATATAATGGCTATGGCTACACCTTC. Translated, it gives CASSGGPYNGYGYTF. This chain links TRBV2 with TRBJ1-2; no reliable D call. The germline V and J ends were trimmed by 4 bases and 4 bases, with 16 bases remaining between them. Germline V gene data show CDR1 as SNHLY and CDR2 as FYNNEI. The CDR3 runs 15 residues.

This clonotype was detected ten times or more. The chain links TRBV7-9 to TRBJ2-7, with D possibly TRBD2 on 5 matching bases. Trimming took 5 bases from V and 6 from J, leaving 11 bases between them. There are 12 residues in the CDR3. Germline values: CDR1 SEHNR, CDR2 FQNEAQ (reference sequence). The chain's CDR3 is CASSGLGREQYF. Here the CDR3 DNA reads TGTGCCAGCAGCGGACTGGGCCGCGAGCAGTACTTC.

A few counts support this clonotype. This chain joins TRBV28 and TRBJ2-7, with 8 bases identical to TRBD1. Germline CDR1 and CDR2: MDHEN and SYDVKM. The junction had 4 bases not matched to a gene; V was cut back by 1 base and J by 2 bases. There are 15 residues in the CDR3. The CDR3 sequence: CASSLYGTGPYEQYV. In DNA, the CDR3 is TGTGCCAGCAGTTTATACGGGACAGGTCCCTACGAGCAGTACGTC.

The chain uses TRBV28 and TRBJ2-7; possible D gene TRBD1, 6 bases. This CDR3 is 14 amino acids long. In germline, CDR1 is MDHEN, CDR2 SYDVKM. The V gene lost 5 bases and the J gene lost 4 bases, with 15 bases spanning the gap. The CDR3 reads CASSLPGDWYEQYV. As DNA, the CDR3 is TGTGCCAGCAGTCTTCCAGGGGATTGGTACGAGCAGTACGTC.

In its sample, this clonotype was seen a few times. The V call is TRBV20-1, the J call TRBJ2-7; TRBD1 is a possible D gene (6 bases). Looked up from germline, CDR1 is DFQATT and CDR2 is SNEGSKA (reference sequence). This CDR3 contains 15 residues. V lost 0 bases, J lost 0 bases, and 12 bases lay in between. CDR3 sequence: CSARDPMGHSYEQYF. The CDR3 nucleotides read TGCAGTGCTAGAGATCCGATGGGACACTCCTACGAGCAGTACTTC.

This clonotype appeared many times. The chain is built from TRBV7-2 and TRBJ2-1; 10 bases are shared with TRBD2. From germline, CDR1 is SGHTA and CDR2 FQGNSA. The CDR3 totals 17 residues. V lost 4 bases to trimming and J lost 3 bases; unmatched junction nucleotides: 9. The DNA for the CDR3 is TGTGCCAGCAGCTCCAGCGGGGGGGGATATGTCTACAATGAGCAGTTCTTC. Protein product: CASSSSGGGYVYNEQFF.

The chain recombines TRBV6-5 with TRBJ2-7, with D perhaps TRBD1 or TRBD2 (5 bases each). Germline V gives CDR1 MNHEY, CDR2 SVGAGI. Trimming took 10 bases from V and 4 from J, leaving 20 bases between them. The CDR3 consists of 14 residues. The CDR3 coding sequence is TGTGCCAACATTCTGACCCGGGGCAGTTACGAGCAGTACTTC. This codes for CANILTRGSYEQYF.

Ten or more counts support this clonotype. The genes are TRBV7-9 and TRBJ1-2; TRBD1 might be the D (5 bases). Germline V lookup: CDR1 SEHNR, CDR2 FQNEAQ (reference sequence). Trimming removed 8 bases at V and 0 bases at J, with 10 bases between. The length of the CDR3 is 13 residues. CDR3 coding DNA: TGTGCCAGCTACAAGGGGACTAACTATGGCTACACCTTC. This gives the protein CASYKGTNYGYTF.

The chain combines TRBV29-1 with TRBJ2-1; D unclear. Trimming pared 3 bases from V and 4 bases from J, leaving 7 bases between. Germline V lookup: CDR1 SQVTM, CDR2 ANQGSEA. The CDR3 contains 12 residues. Here the CDR3 DNA reads TGCAGCGTTGAGGTTAATTACAATGAGCAGTTCTTC. It yields the protein CSVEVNYNEQFF.

In its sample, this clonotype was seen a few times. The rearrangement links TRBV25-1 to TRBJ1-1, with D possibly being TRBD1 (6 bases). This CDR3 region has 15 residues. V lost 1 base and J 5 bases, leaving 14 bases between the germline ends. Germline CDR1 and CDR2: MGHDK and SYGVNS. Written as DNA, the CDR3 is TGTGCCAGCAGTGAATTTAGGGGGGCGAGGACTGAAGCTTTCTTT. Encoded protein: CASSEFRGARTEAFF.

The table lists this clonotype with a few counts. The J gene is TRBJ1-3, the V gene TRBV10-3, with a possible D match to TRBD1 (5 bases). CDR1 and CDR2 from the germline V gene are ENHRY and SYGVKD. There are 18 residues in the CDR3. With 6 bases removed from V and 2 bases from J, the gap between germline ends came to 23 bases. In DNA, the CDR3 is TGTGCCATCAGGGAACCGGGACCAACTCGAAGGACTGGAAACACCATATATTTT. It yields the protein CAIREPGPTRRTGNTIYF.

This chain connects TRBV14 to TRBJ1-1; D is ambiguous. V lost 0 bases, J lost 1 base, and 6 bases lay in between. The CDR3 is 14 residues long. CDR1 SGHDN and CDR2 FVKESK come from the germline V gene. The CDR3 sequence is CASSQDTPNTEAFF. CDR3 DNA: TGTGCCAGCAGCCAAGATACCCCGAACACTGAAGCTTTCTTT.

Comment on this clonotype: A much larger clone lies a single base off, so this may be a read error. The chain uses TRBV7-2 and TRBJ2-1; TRBD1 might be the D (6 bases). The germline CDR1 and CDR2 sequences are SGHTA and FQGNSA. The CDR3 runs to 15 residues. The CDR3 DNA follows: TGTGCCAACAGCCCCGACAGGAGCCTCTACAATGAGCAGTTCTTC. The encoded protein is CANSPDRSLYNEQFF.

This clonotype was counted at least ten times. The chain has TRBV7-8 and TRBJ2-1, with TRBD2 matching 13 bases. There are 16 residues in the CDR3. CDR1 is SGHVS and CDR2 is FQNEAQ in the germline V gene. Trimming took 4 bases from V and 10 from J; bases not matched to a gene: 10. CDR3 residues: CASSSSGTSGVGEQFF. CDR3 sequence (DNA): TGTGCCAGCAGCTCATCCGGGACTAGCGGGGTAGGAGAGCAGTTCTTC.